Sequencing of this T cell receptor (beta chain) was carried out in a study of T cells in localized non-small cell lung cancer. This clone has a single count. Its specificity is not known. The CDR3 is 14 amino acids. Per the germline V gene, CDR1 is ENHRY and CDR2 is SYGVKD. The ends were cut back, 11 bases at V and 0 bases at J, with 14 bases in the middle. The study's findings and limits: Within adjacent lung there appeared a median around 57 of the top 100 tumor clones. Uninvolved adjacent lung had more T cell clonality than any other tissue, topping tumor.

Clones were read by immunoSEQ multiplex PCR, and TCRdb kept only the in-frame ones, dropping some. The repertoire consists of about 59,000 clones, with roughly 89% occurring once and the leading ten covering less than 25%. The starting material was peripheral blood, obtained before any cancer treatment. This clonotype was obtained from a man between 40 and 75 years old with stage I squamous cell lung carcinoma. J is TRBJ1-3 and V is TRBV10-3; TRBD1 might be the D (5 bases). The CDR3 coding sequence is TGTGCCCTCGGGGGGGGAAGCTCTGGAAACACCATATATTTT. Translated: CALGGGSSGNTIYF.